The 27 T cell receptor beta chains given below trace back to one sample, sequenced in a study of cytomegalovirus exposure and HLA in healthy donors. The PCR employed 60 Vbeta primers together with 13 Jbeta primers. Only in-frame clones appear in the TCRdb table, and some are missing; sequencing was by immunoSEQ multiplex PCR. The sample table sets out some 110,000 clones. The sequenced sample was PBMCs. All receptors derive from a man aged 35-49 years in good health and CMV-seropositive.

The CDR3 coding sequence is TGTGCCAGCAGCTCCGGACAGGGTAACACCGGGGAGCTGTTTTTT. Its protein is CASSSGQGNTGELFF. The genes are TRBV11-2 and TRBJ2-2; the match to TRBD1 covers 8 bases. The CDR3 totals 15 residues. J lost 2 bases, V lost 4 bases, and 3 bases had no gene match. Germline-derived CDR1 and CDR2 are SGHAT and FQNNGV.

The chain is built from TRBV7-2 and TRBJ2-1, with 11 bases that match TRBD1. Trimming took 5 bases from V and 2 from J; bases not matched to a gene: 8. The CDR3 totals 17 residues. In germline, CDR1 is SGHTA, CDR2 FQGNSA. The CDR3 DNA reads as TGTGCCAGCAGCGCCCGGGGGACAGGGGGGACCTACAATGAGCAGTTCTTC. This encodes CASSARGTGGTYNEQFF.

V is TRBV11-1 and J is TRBJ1-1; D not resolved. Trimming removed 7 bases at V and 5 bases at J, with 14 bases between. The CDR3 has 13 residues. CDR1 is SGHAT, CDR2 FQDESV, per germline (reference sequence). The CDR3 reads CASTLEAGTEAFF. CDR3 sequence (DNA): TGTGCCAGCACCCTAGAGGCTGGGACTGAAGCTTTCTTT.

This chain joins TRBV6-5 and TRBJ2-2; no clear D. Trimming took 4 bases from V and 0 from J, leaving 6 bases between them. The CDR3 sequence is 14 residues long. CDR1 MNHEY and CDR2 SVGAGI come from the germline V gene. The CDR3, as DNA: TGTGCCAGCAGTTCGGTGCCGAACACCGGGGAGCTGTTTTTT. It specifies CASSSVPNTGELFF.

V gene TRBV7-9 combines with J gene TRBJ2-7; 9 bases line up with TRBD1. The germline gives CDR1 SEHNR, CDR2 FQNEAQ (reference sequence). CDR3 length: 13 amino acids. J gave up 6 bases and V 5 bases, and 5 bases lay outside the gene matches. The CDR3 spells CASSAGQGSEQYF. CDR3 DNA sequence: TGTGCCAGCAGCGCGGGACAGGGATCCGAGCAGTACTTC.

The chain has TRBV28 and TRBJ2-1; 11 bases are shared with TRBD2. The CDR3 has 15 amino acids. With V trimmed by 5 bases and J by 8 bases, 8 bases remained unmatched. Germline CDR1 reads MDHEN; CDR2 reads SYDVKM. This CDR3 is CASSIRLAGRDEQFF. CDR3 nucleotides: TGTGCCAGCAGTATTAGACTAGCGGGAAGGGATGAGCAGTTCTTC.

The chain has TRBV20-1 and TRBJ2-1; D unresolved. The CDR3 is 10 amino acids. Trimming shortened V by 5 bases and J by 8 bases, and 7 bases separated the two germline ends. CDR1 and CDR2 (germline): DFQATT, SNEGSKA (reference sequence). CDR3 loop: CSAPSHEQFF. CDR3 in DNA: TGCAGTGCTCCTAGTCATGAGCAGTTCTTC.

The chain couples TRBV10-1 to TRBJ2-1, with TRBD2 matching 13 bases. Germline V gives CDR1 WNHNN, CDR2 SYGVQD (reference sequence). V shed 6 bases, J shed 4 bases, and the junction held 6 bases outside the gene matches. The CDR3 is 16 residues long. CDR3 amino acids: CASSRLAGGTYNEQFF. The DNA for the CDR3 is TGCGCCAGCAGCCGACTAGCGGGAGGCACATACAATGAGCAGTTCTTC.

V and J are TRBV9 and TRBJ1-5, with D perhaps TRBD1 (6 bases). Germline values: CDR1 SGDLS, CDR2 YYNGEE. The V end was cut by 3 bases, the J end by 6 bases, with 13 bases between. CDR3 length equals 14 residues. CDR3 loop: CASSEGGARQPQHF. DNA for the CDR3: TGTGCCAGCAGCGAGGGGGGGGCTCGTCAGCCCCAGCATTTT.

The chain is built from TRBV19 and TRBJ1-5, with D unresolved. Trimming cost V 3 bases and J 5 bases, with 14 bases left between them. Germline loops: CDR1 LNHDA, CDR2 SQIVND (reference sequence). This CDR3 has 15 residues. For the CDR3, the DNA is TGTGCCAGTAGTATCTTGTACCTCCCGGATCAGCCCCAGCATTTT. It codes for CASSILYLPDQPQHF.

The rearrangement links TRBV5-1 to TRBJ2-1; the D gene is possibly TRBD2 (5 bases). The V gene lost 2 bases and the J gene lost 0 bases, with 15 bases spanning the gap. This CDR3 has 17 residues. Germline V gene sequence: CDR1 SGHRS, CDR2 YFSETQ. The CDR3 DNA reads as TGCGCCAGCAGCTTATTCTCTAGCCTCAGCTCCTACAATGAGCAGTTCTTC. As protein: CASSLFSSLSSYNEQFF.

The gene calls are TRBV7-2 and TRBJ2-4; no clear D. The CDR3 is made up of 15 amino acids. Germline-derived CDR1 and CDR2 are SGHTA and FQGNSA. Trimming shortened V by 5 bases and J by 0 bases, and 11 bases separated the two germline ends. In DNA form, the CDR3 reads TGTGCCAGCAGCCCCTCGAGGATAGCCAAAAACATTCAGTACTTC. It is translated as CASSPSRIAKNIQYF.

This chain joins TRBV19 and TRBJ1-5; 8 nucleotides line up with TRBD1. J gave up 0 bases and V 7 bases, and 14 bases lay outside the gene matches. Germline loops: CDR1 LNHDA, CDR2 SQIVND (reference sequence). The CDR3 length is 18 residues. Written as DNA, the CDR3 is TGTGCCAGTAAAGGGCTTGGACAGGGACTGTATAGCAATCAGCCCCAGCATTTT. This encodes CASKGLGQGLYSNQPQHF.

V is TRBV25-1 and J is TRBJ1-1; TRBD1 is a possible D gene (6 bases). This CDR3 contains 15 residues. Germline CDR1 is MGHDK and CDR2 is SYGVNS. Between the trimmed V and J ends, which lost 4 bases and 0 bases, there was a span of 12 bases. The chain's CDR3 is CASSALDSMNTEAFF. The CDR3 nucleotides read TGTGCCAGCAGTGCCTTGGACAGCATGAACACTGAAGCTTTCTTT.

The chain links TRBV11-1 to TRBJ1-2, with D tentatively TRBD1 (6 bases). Trimming removed 5 bases from V and 8 bases from J, with 15 bases in between. The germline gives CDR1 SGHAT, CDR2 FQDESV (reference sequence). The CDR3 covers 13 residues. CDR3 sequence (DNA): TGTGCCAGCAGCCGTGGGCAGGGGTACGGCTACACCTTC. Translation: CASSRGQGYGYTF.

This rearrangement joins TRBV6-6 to TRBJ2-1; 8 positions agree with TRBD2. V shed 0 bases and J 7 bases; nucleotides not matched to a gene: 8. The V gene's germline CDR1 is MNHNY and CDR2 SVGAGI (reference sequence). The CDR3 loop spans 16 amino acids. In DNA, the CDR3 is TGTGCCAGCAGTTACTCGAAGACTAGCGTTGGGAATGAGCAGTTCTTC. It is translated as CASSYSKTSVGNEQFF.

The chain recombines TRBV6-1 with TRBJ2-7, with TRBD1 matching over 9 bases. Looked up from germline, CDR1 is MNHNS and CDR2 is SASEGT. This CDR3 region has 15 residues. After removal of 6 bases from V and 1 base from J, the junction contained 7 bases not matched to a gene. The CDR3 spells CASREDRGGSYEQYF. In DNA form, the CDR3 reads TGTGCCAGCAGGGAGGACAGGGGAGGATCCTACGAGCAGTACTTC.

The J gene is TRBJ2-2, the V gene TRBV27; D is uncertain. Looked up from germline, CDR1 is MNHEY and CDR2 is SMNVEV (reference sequence). V was shortened by 6 bases and J by 6 bases, with 14 bases between the two germline ends. The CDR3 runs to 14 residues. The CDR3 coding sequence is TGTGCCAGCAGCTTACTACCGGGTGCCGGGGAGCTGTTTTTT. This codes for CASSLLPGAGELFF.

CDR3: CATSRGGSGMNEQFF. Written as DNA, the CDR3 is TGTGCCACCAGCAGAGGCGGGAGTGGGATGAATGAGCAGTTCTTC. V gene TRBV15 combines with J gene TRBJ2-1, with 7 bases lining up with TRBD2. V gave up 1 base and J gave up 7 bases; unmatched junction bases: 7. This CDR3 has 15 residues. Germline lookup yields CDR1 LNHNV and CDR2 YYDKDF (reference sequence).

The chain combines TRBV29-1 with TRBJ2-5, with D possibly TRBD2 on 6 matching bases. Per germline, CDR1 SQVTM and CDR2 ANQGSEA. Trimming stripped 7 bases from V and 2 bases from J, with 17 bases between. This CDR3 has 14 amino acids. The CDR3 is CSAGRGSKQETQYF. The CDR3 region has the DNA TGCAGCGCCGGCCGGGGGAGCAAACAAGAGACCCAGTACTTC.

The chain uses TRBV18 and TRBJ1-1, with 10 positions matching TRBD1. The CDR3 covers 16 residues. CDR1 is KGHSH and CDR2 is LQKENI in the germline V gene. Germline trimming cut 2 bases from V and 7 bases from J; bases unmatched to any gene: 10. CDR3 nucleotides: TGTGCCAGCTCACCATCGTCCGGGACAGGGGACCGTGAAGCTTTCTTT. This gives the protein CASSPSSGTGDREAFF.

This chain connects TRBV19 to TRBJ2-3; 12 bases fit TRBD2. With V trimmed by 6 bases and J by 8 bases, 9 bases remained unmatched. Germline V gene lookup returns CDR1 LNHDA and CDR2 SQIVND (reference sequence). The CDR3 consists of 15 residues. The CDR3, as DNA: TGTGCCAGTAGCCCCTCAGGACTAGCGGGAAGTACGCAGTATTTT. Protein product: CASSPSGLAGSTQYF.

J is TRBJ2-1 and V is TRBV6-5; D may be TRBD2 (5 bases). The CDR3 has 13 residues. Germline CDR1 is MNHEY and CDR2 is SVGAGI. With 6 bases removed from V and 7 bases from J, the gap between germline ends came to 13 bases. CDR3: CASSPRVENEQFF. In nucleotides, the CDR3 is TGTGCCAGCAGCCCGAGGGTAGAAAATGAGCAGTTCTTC.

As DNA, the CDR3 is TGTGCCAGTAAGACCGCAGGGCTAACCTACTACGAGCAGTACTTC. It is translated as CASKTAGLTYYEQYF. V gene TRBV2 combines with J gene TRBJ2-7; perhaps TRBD1 as D (5 bases). V lost 9 bases to trimming and J lost 3 bases, with 21 bases between them. Germline CDR1 SNHLY, CDR2 FYNNEI. This CDR3 comprises 15 residues.

The chain recombines TRBV28 with TRBJ2-7; TRBD1 might be the D (6 bases). V was clipped by 3 bases and J by 2 bases, with 14 bases between them. Germline CDR1 and CDR2: MDHEN and SYDVKM. The CDR3 contains 15 residues. The CDR3 reads CASSFLTGDTYEQYF. CDR3 nucleotide sequence: TGTGCCAGCAGTTTCTTGACAGGAGATACCTACGAGCAGTACTTC.

V is TRBV19 and J is TRBJ1-5; D gene uncertain. The CDR3 consists of 15 residues. Looked up from germline, CDR1 is LNHDA and CDR2 is SQIVND (reference sequence). V was cut by 5 bases and J by 1 base, with 12 bases left in between. The CDR3 spells CASSQTGRSNQPQHF. For the CDR3, the DNA is TGTGCCAGTAGTCAAACCGGCAGGAGCAATCAGCCCCAGCATTTT.

The genes are TRBV9 and TRBJ1-4, with D tentatively TRBD1 (6 bases). This CDR3 has 14 residues. Germline assignment: CDR1 SGDLS and CDR2 YYNGEE. The V and J ends lost 4 bases and 8 bases respectively, with 15 bases between them. Written as DNA, the CDR3 is TGTGCCAGCAGCACCTCCGGGACACCCGAAAAACTGTTTTTT. It is translated as CASSTSGTPEKLFF.